This is a list of T cell receptor beta chains from one sample in a study of OX40 agonist ivuxolimab in advanced cancers. Sequencing used immunoSEQ multiplex PCR; TCRdb keeps in-frame clones, though not all of them. The sample holds more than 20,000 clones, 73% seen once. Sequenced material: CD4+ or CD8+ T cells sorted from blood, taken in a trial of the OX40 agonist ivuxolimab. The receptors stem from an adult with an advanced solid tumor such as melanoma, head and neck, liver or kidney cancer. Both conserved end residues are part of each CDR3. The order of the fields is clone size, J gene, D gene, V gene, CDR3 DNA, CDR3 protein. D genes are given only for firm matches. Clone size is given for some rows only: seen once, a few or many times, or a class if the clone is expanded.

>once|TRBJ2-7|-|TRBV6-5
TGTGCCAGCGGATGGAGCTCCTACGAGCAGTACTTC
CASGWSSYEQYF
>few|TRBJ1-2|-|TRBV27
TGTGCCAGCAGTTACGAGAGAGACCTGAGAGGCTACACCTTC
CASSYERDLRGYTF
>once|TRBJ2-1|-|TRBV19
TGTGCCAGTACGGACAGAGTCTACAATGAGCAGTTCTTC
CASTDRVYNEQFF
>few|TRBJ2-1|TRBD1|TRBV19
TGTGCCAGTAGATGGGAGGGACAGGGGTTTTACAATGAGCAGTTCTTC
CASRWEGQGFYNEQFF
>-|TRBJ2-5|TRBD1|TRBV12-5
TGTGCTAGTGGTTTGGGAGGGACAGAAATAGAGACCCAGTACTTC
CASGLGGTEIETQYF
>few|TRBJ2-2|TRBD2|TRBV19
TGTGCCAGCGCCCCGGGACTAGCTTTATGGGAGCTGTTTTTT
CASAPGLALWELFF
>-|TRBJ1-2|TRBD1|TRBV7-8
TGTGCCAGCACCCGACAGGGCCTCTATGGCTACACCTTC
CASTRQGLYGYTF
>-|TRBJ2-3|-|TRBV21-1
TGTGCCAGCAGTCGACGGTTCACAGATACGCAGTATTTT
CASSRRFTDTQYF
>-|TRBJ2-3|TRBD2|TRBV7-2
TGTGCCAGCAGCTTAGGCCCGGGACTAGCGGGGGGCACAGATACGCAGTATTTT
CASSLGPGLAGGTDTQYF
>-|TRBJ2-7|-|TRBV27
TGTGCCAGCAGCTCCAATGACGAGCAGTACTTC
CASSSNDEQYF
>-|TRBJ2-2|TRBD1|TRBV6-5
TGTGCCAGCAGTTACTTACAGGGGGGCCCCGGGGAGCTGTTTTTT
CASSYLQGGPGELFF
>-|TRBJ1-2|-|TRBV5-3
TGTGCCAGCAGCCTAGACAGTGCCTATGGCTACACCTTC
CASSLDSAYGYTF
>-|TRBJ2-3|-|TRBV13
TGTGCCAGCGGGGGTTACACAGATACGCAGTATTTT
CASGGYTDTQYF
>many|TRBJ1-2|-|TRBV28
TGTGCCAGCAGTTTCCTGGGAATTGATGGCTACACCTTC
CASSFLGIDGYTF
>-|TRBJ2-7|-|TRBV28
TGTGCCAGCACCGTCTCGGGGGACAGCACCTACGAGCAGTACTTC
CASTVSGDSTYEQYF
>-|TRBJ2-7|TRBD1|TRBV27
TGTGCCAGCAGTTTTGGGACAGGCTCCTACGAGCAGTACTTC
CASSFGTGSYEQYF
>-|TRBJ1-2|-|TRBV28
TGTGCCAGCAGTTTATCGGTCTATGGCTACACCTTC
CASSLSVYGYTF
>-|TRBJ2-2|-|TRBV9
TGTGCCAGCAGCGTCTGGAGTTCCGTGACCGCGGGGACCGGGGAGCTGTTTTTT
CASSVWSSVTAGTGELFF
>once|TRBJ2-5|-|TRBV7-2
TGTGCCAGCAGCTTGGGGCAGGGGGGAAGCGGGGCCCAGTACTTC
CASSLGQGGSGAQYF